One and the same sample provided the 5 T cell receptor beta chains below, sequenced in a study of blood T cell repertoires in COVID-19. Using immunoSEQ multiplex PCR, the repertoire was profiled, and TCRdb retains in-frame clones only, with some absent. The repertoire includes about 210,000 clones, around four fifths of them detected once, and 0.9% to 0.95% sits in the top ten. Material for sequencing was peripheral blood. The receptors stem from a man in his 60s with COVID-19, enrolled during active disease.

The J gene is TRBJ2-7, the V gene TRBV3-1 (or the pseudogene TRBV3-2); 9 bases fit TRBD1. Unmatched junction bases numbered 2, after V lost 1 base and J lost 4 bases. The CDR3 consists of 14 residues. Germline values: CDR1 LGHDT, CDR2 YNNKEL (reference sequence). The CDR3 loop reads CASSQGGQGYEQYF. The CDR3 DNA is TGTGCCAGCAGCCAAGGGGGACAGGGTTACGAGCAGTACTTC.

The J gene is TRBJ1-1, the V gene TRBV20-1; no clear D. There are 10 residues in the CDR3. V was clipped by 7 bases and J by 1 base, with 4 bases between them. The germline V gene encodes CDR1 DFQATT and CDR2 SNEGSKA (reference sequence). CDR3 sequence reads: CSVENTEAFF. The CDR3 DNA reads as TGCAGTGTAGAGAACACTGAAGCTTTCTTT.

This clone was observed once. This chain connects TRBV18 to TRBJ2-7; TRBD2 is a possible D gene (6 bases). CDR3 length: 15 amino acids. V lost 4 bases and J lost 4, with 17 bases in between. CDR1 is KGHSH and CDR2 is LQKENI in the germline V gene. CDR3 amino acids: CASSQAGTRGYEQYF. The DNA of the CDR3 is TGTGCCAGCTCACAAGCCGGGACGCGGGGTTACGAGCAGTACTTC.

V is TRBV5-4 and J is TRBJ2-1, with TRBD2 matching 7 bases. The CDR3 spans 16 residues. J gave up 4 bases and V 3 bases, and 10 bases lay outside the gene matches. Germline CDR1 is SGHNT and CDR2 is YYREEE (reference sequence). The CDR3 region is CASSSGSSGEYNEQFF. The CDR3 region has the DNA TGTGCCAGCAGCTCGGGATCAAGCGGGGAGTACAATGAGCAGTTCTTC.

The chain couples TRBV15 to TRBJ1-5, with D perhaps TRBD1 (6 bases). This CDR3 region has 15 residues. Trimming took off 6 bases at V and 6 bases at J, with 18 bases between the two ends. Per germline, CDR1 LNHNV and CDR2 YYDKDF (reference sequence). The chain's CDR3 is CATSPRGALSQPQHF. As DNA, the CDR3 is TGTGCCACCAGTCCCAGGGGCGCCCTTTCTCAGCCCCAGCATTTT.